The rows below give T cell receptor beta chains drawn from one sample of a study of T-cell reconstitution after alpha-beta-depleted transplantation in children. TCRdb re-analysed the PCR reads in MiXCR, keeping a single row per CDR3 protein. The sample has hundreds of thousands of distinct CDR3 sequences, roughly 11% seen once. Sequencing was performed on peripheral blood, taken 180 days after TCRalphabeta/CD19-depleted stem cell transplant. These receptors were taken from a male patient aged 2-15 years who had a stem cell transplant for chronic granulomatous disease, so the T cells may come from the graft donor. Each CDR3 is given with its conserved first and last residue. The D gene is left open where the match is weak. A row's size may be missing; if present it is once, few, many or a size class.

CASSQDRGTVLTF	TGCGCCAGCAGCCAAGATCGGGGGACCGTCCTGACTTTC	TRBJ2-6	NA	many	TRBV4-3
CSVDRDTQYF	TGCAGCGTTGATAGGGATACGCAGTATTTT	TRBJ2-3	NA	many	TRBV29-1
CASSQDLRGGGDTQYF	TGTGCCAGCAGCCAAGATCTTAGAGGGGGAGGAGATACGCAGTATTTT	TRBJ2-3	NA	few	TRBV3-1
CASSLRQGEETQYF	TGTGCCAGCAGCTTAAGACAGGGGGAAGAGACCCAGTACTTC	TRBJ2-5	TRBD1	NA	TRBV5-4
CASSVESSANTGELFF	TGTGCCAGCAGCGTAGAATCCAGCGCGAACACCGGGGAGCTGTTTTTT	TRBJ2-2	NA	many	TRBV9
CSVGLRLAGEGTQYF	TGCAGCGTTGGCCTGAGACTAGCGGGAGAAGGGACCCAGTACTTC	TRBJ2-5	TRBD2	many	TRBV29-1
CASSISGGSDEQFF	TGTGCTAGCAGCATTAGCGGGGGGTCGGATGAGCAGTTCTTC	TRBJ2-1	TRBD2	many	TRBV7-7
CASSDTVYTGELFF	TGCGCCAGCAGTGATACAGTTTACACCGGGGAGCTGTTTTTT	TRBJ2-2	NA	many	TRBV10-1
CASGSGRNRYSNQPQHF	TGTGCTAGTGGCTCCGGGAGAAATCGTTATAGCAATCAGCCCCAGCATTTT	TRBJ1-5	NA	NA	TRBV12-5
CAIMGTGTTGELFF	TGTGCCATCATGGGGACAGGGACCACCGGGGAGCTGTTTTTT	TRBJ2-2	TRBD1	many	TRBV10-3
CASRRTSEGEQFF	TGTGCAAGCAGGAGGACTAGCGAGGGTGAGCAGTTCTTC	TRBJ2-1	TRBD2	few	TRBV12-3/TRBV12-4
CASSLIVGRGTSQETQYF	TGTGCCAGCAGCTTAATCGTGGGACGGGGCACAAGCCAAGAGACCCAGTACTTC	TRBJ2-5	NA	many	TRBV7-6
CASSRDREDEQYF	TGTGCCAGCAGCCGGGACAGGGAGGACGAGCAGTACTTC	TRBJ2-7	TRBD1	NA	TRBV11-2
CSASLGSYNEQFF	TGCAGTGCTTCTCTTGGCTCCTACAATGAGCAGTTCTTC	TRBJ2-1	NA	many	TRBV20-1
CASSFEGGIQYF	TGTGCCAGCAGCTTTGAGGGCGGGATACAGTACTTC	TRBJ2-5	NA	many	TRBV7-8
CASSWSGGSDTQYF	TGTGCCAGCAGTTGGAGCGGGGGGTCGGATACGCAGTATTTT	TRBJ2-3	TRBD2	NA	TRBV6-4
CSVESGVGEQYF	TGCAGCGTTGAAAGTGGGGTGGGCGAGCAGTACTTC	TRBJ2-7	NA	NA	TRBV29-1
CSAREVDGDFGNIQYF	TGCAGTGCTAGAGAGGTGGACGGAGATTTCGGTAACATTCAGTACTTC	TRBJ2-4	NA	many	TRBV20-1
CAISERQGAGEQYF	TGTGCCATCAGTGAGAGACAGGGGGCAGGAGAGCAGTACTTC	TRBJ2-7	TRBD1	many	TRBV10-3
CASSPNSLPTDTQYF	TGTGCCAGCAGTCCAAACAGCCTACCCACAGATACGCAGTATTTT	TRBJ2-3	NA	NA	TRBV25-1
CASSRGTARDYNEQFF	TGTGCCAGCAGCCGGGGGACGGCTCGAGATTACAATGAGCAGTTCTTC	TRBJ2-1	NA	many	TRBV7-9
CASSLAGTSGGNEQFF	TGTGCCAGCAGCTTAGCAGGGACTAGCGGGGGTAATGAGCAGTTCTTC	TRBJ2-1	TRBD2	many	TRBV7-2
CASSKLAGWSTDTQYF	TGTGCCAGCAGTAAACTAGCGGGGTGGTCTACAGATACGCAGTATTTT	TRBJ2-3	TRBD2	many	TRBV6-1
CASSPYDSYQETQYF	TGTGCCAGCAGTCCTTACGACTCCTACCAAGAGACCCAGTACTTC	TRBJ2-5	NA	NA	TRBV6-5
CAGSFSGGYGYTF	TGTGCCGGCAGCTTTTCAGGGGGTTATGGCTACACCTTC	TRBJ1-2	TRBD1	NA	TRBV5-4
CASAPGLAGGANHLAENIQYF	TGTGCCAGCGCCCCGGGACTAGCGGGGGGAGCAAACCACCTAGCCGAAAACATTCAGTACTTC	TRBJ2-4	TRBD2	NA	TRBV27
CASSLYGRALAKNIQYF	TGTGCCAGCAGTTTATACGGAAGGGCGTTAGCCAAAAACATTCAGTACTTC	TRBJ2-4	NA	many	TRBV28
CASSFSSGGEAFF	TGTGCCAGCAGCTTTAGTTCGGGGGGTGAAGCTTTCTTT	TRBJ1-1	NA	many	TRBV7-3
CASSGTTDEQYF	TGTGCCAGCAGCGGGACTACTGACGAGCAGTACTTC	TRBJ2-7	NA	many	TRBV9
CASSLEKGSYNEQFF	TGCGCCAGCAGCTTGGAAAAGGGTTCCTACAATGAGCAGTTCTTC	TRBJ2-1	NA	many	TRBV5-1
CSVDPGGGYGYTF	TGCAGCGTCGACCCAGGGGGCGGCTATGGCTACACCTTC	TRBJ1-2	TRBD1	many	TRBV29-1
CASSFSLAGDQSTDTQYF	TGTGCCAGCAGTTTTTCGCTAGCGGGAGATCAGAGCACAGATACGCAGTATTTT	TRBJ2-3	TRBD2	few	TRBV28
CAISESSGNTIYF	TGTGCCATCAGTGAGTCGTCAGGAAACACCATATATTTT	TRBJ1-3	NA	many	TRBV10-3
CASSGGLAGPRGEDEQFF	TGCGCCAGCAGTGGGGGACTAGCGGGTCCCCGTGGGGAGGATGAGCAGTTCTTC	TRBJ2-1	TRBD2	once	TRBV10-1
CASSITGTSGNEQFF	TGTGCCAGCAGCATAACCGGGACTAGCGGCAATGAGCAGTTCTTC	TRBJ2-1	TRBD2	many	TRBV7-2
CSARSDIAGGTQETQYF	TGCAGTGCTAGGTCGGATATAGCGGGAGGGACACAAGAGACCCAGTACTTC	TRBJ2-5	TRBD2	many	TRBV20-1
CSARTGARDTEAFF	TGCAGTGCTAGGACAGGGGCGCGGGACACTGAAGCTTTCTTT	TRBJ1-1	TRBD1	many	TRBV20-1
CASSLGSSTGELFF	TGTGCCAGCAGTTTGGGGAGTTCCACCGGGGAGCTGTTTTTT	TRBJ2-2	NA	many	TRBV27
CASPSNTGELFF	TGTGCCAGCCCCTCAAACACCGGGGAGCTGTTTTTT	TRBJ2-2	NA	many	TRBV7-2
CASSKASLAGRTDTQYF	TGTGCCAGCAGCAAAGCTTCTCTAGCGGGGCGCACAGATACGCAGTATTTT	TRBJ2-3	NA	many	TRBV21-1
CSVTGTYGYTF	TGCAGCGTAACAGGTACCTATGGCTACACCTTC	TRBJ1-2	NA	many	TRBV29-1
CATSGGGTGEHEQYF	TGTGCCACCAGTGGAGGGGGGACAGGGGAGCACGAGCAGTACTTC	TRBJ2-7	TRBD1	many	TRBV24-1
CASSLVQDPNTGELFF	TGCGCCAGCAGCTTGGTTCAGGACCCGAACACCGGGGAGCTGTTTTTT	TRBJ2-2	NA	many	TRBV5-1
CATSIELTSGGTPYQETQYF	TGTGCCACCAGCATAGAATTGACTAGCGGGGGGACCCCGTACCAAGAGACCCAGTACTTC	TRBJ2-5	TRBD2	NA	TRBV15
CASSQDLETETYEQYF	TGTGCCAGCAGCCAAGATTTAGAGACGGAGACCTACGAGCAGTACTTC	TRBJ2-7	NA	many	TRBV3-1
CASSPPYLLPDQPQHF	TGTGCCAGCAGTCCCCCATACCTACTCCCAGATCAGCCCCAGCATTTT	TRBJ1-5	NA	many	TRBV28
CSANRLAGDEQYF	TGCAGCGCCAACAGGCTAGCGGGAGACGAGCAGTACTTC	TRBJ2-7	TRBD2	many	TRBV29-1
CASRPAGAAEQYF	TGTGCCAGCAGACCGGCGGGTGCGGCCGAGCAGTACTTC	TRBJ2-7	NA	many	TRBV7-9
CASSWDREYEQYF	TGTGCCAGCAGCTGGGACAGGGAATACGAGCAGTACTTC	TRBJ2-7	TRBD1	few	TRBV14
CASSQAAAGGPGVETQYF	TGTGCCAGCAGCCAAGCGGCAGCGGGGGGGCCGGGGGTAGAGACCCAGTACTTC	TRBJ2-5	TRBD2	many	TRBV3-1
CSAAPLLNTEAFF	TGCAGCGCCGCCCCGCTCCTGAACACTGAAGCTTTCTTT	TRBJ1-1	NA	many	TRBV29-1